Reported below is one TCR beta chain. These data belong to a study of blood T cell repertoires in COVID-19. Data came from immunoSEQ multiplex PCR; TCRdb stores just in-frame clones and leaves some out. The sample consists of some 30,000 clones, roughly 90% of them appearing once. This CDR3 is 15 amino acids long. The V gene's germline CDR1 is MNHEY and CDR2 SVGAGI. V dropped 0 bases and J dropped 5 bases, with 11 bases sitting between them. The material sequenced was peripheral blood. This rearrangement joins TRBV6-5 to TRBJ2-1; a weak D match, TRBD2 (6 bases). The TCR was taken from a man aged 45-65 years with active or convalescent COVID-19. The CDR3 is CASSYSWRGNNEQFF. For the CDR3, the DNA is TGTGCCAGCAGTTACTCGTGGCGGGGAAACAATGAGCAGTTCTTC.